These 5 T cell receptor beta chains were sequenced from one sample in a study of molecular identifiers for immune sequencing clone quantification. MiXCR, run by TCRdb on the PCR reads, gives a single entry per CDR3 protein. The sample includes about 630,000 distinct CDR3 sequences, roughly 25% of them seen just once. The specimen was naive CD8+ T cells from blood, with Jurkat cell RNA spiked in. As to subset: FACS-sorted CD8+CD4-CCR7+CD45RA+ naive T cells. The receptors were sampled from a human donor in good health. Some libraries in this study had Jurkat cell RNA spiked in.

V is TRBV5-1 and J is TRBJ2-2; D possibly corresponds to TRBD2 (6 bases). CDR1 is SGHRS, CDR2 YFSETQ, per germline. V lost 2 bases and J 1 base, leaving 9 bases between the germline ends. This CDR3 is 15 amino acids long. The CDR3 is CASSLGGVNTGELFF. The CDR3 coding sequence is TGCGCCAGCAGCTTAGGAGGGGTGAACACCGGGGAGCTGTTTTTT.

Of note for this clonotype: An end of the junction does not agree with germline; a read error may underlie this. V usage is TRBV5-1 and J usage is TRBJ2-3, with D unresolved. Per germline, CDR1 SGHRS and CDR2 YFSETQ. The CDR3 length is 15 residues. The CDR3 DNA is TGCGCCAACAGCCCCGCGGACCCCTTTTCGAATACGCAGTATTTT. The encoded protein is CANSPADPFSNTQYF.

This clonotype was detected only a few times. This chain connects TRBV9 to TRBJ2-3; D unclear. This CDR3 region has 12 residues. Per germline, CDR1 SGDLS and CDR2 YYNGEE. The ends were cut back, 2 bases at V and 5 bases at J, with 6 bases in the middle. The CDR3 protein is CASSVFEDTQYF. The CDR3 DNA reads TGTGCCAGCAGCGTTTTCGAAGATACGCAGTATTTT.

This clonotype was found a few times. This chain connects TRBV6-5 to TRBJ2-3, with TRBD2 matching 7 bases. V trimming: 5 bases; J trimming: 2 bases; junction bases outside the gene matches: 25. This CDR3 spans 21 amino acids. Germline assignment: CDR1 MNHEY and CDR2 SVGAGI. CDR3: CASSPLSGLGRERDYTDTQYF. The CDR3 DNA sequence: TGTGCCAGCAGTCCCCTATCAGGACTAGGCAGAGAGAGAGATTACACAGATACGCAGTATTTT.

The chain uses TRBV30 and TRBJ2-2; D is ambiguous. Trimming took off 1 base at V and 2 bases at J, with 5 bases between the two ends. The germline gives CDR1 GTSNPN, CDR2 SVGIG (reference sequence). The CDR3 has 13 amino acids. CDR3 protein: CAWSEVNTGELFF. The CDR3 region has the DNA TGTGCCTGGAGTGAAGTCAACACCGGGGAGCTGTTTTTT.